The T cell receptor (beta chain) described here comes from a study of monozygotic twins with inflammatory bowel disease. TCRdb re-called the 5' RACE reads and shows each CDR3 protein once, DNA omitted. This table lists fewer than 350,000 distinct CDR3 sequences. This TCR was recovered from a human donor with ulcerative colitis or Crohn's disease, or a healthy co-twin of an affected twin (not recorded which). The sequencing input was blood.

The CDR3 spells CASSLGQANYEQYF. The V and J genes are TRBV5-1 and TRBJ2-7. The CDR3 length is 14 residues. Per the germline V gene, CDR1 is SGHRS and CDR2 is YFSETQ.